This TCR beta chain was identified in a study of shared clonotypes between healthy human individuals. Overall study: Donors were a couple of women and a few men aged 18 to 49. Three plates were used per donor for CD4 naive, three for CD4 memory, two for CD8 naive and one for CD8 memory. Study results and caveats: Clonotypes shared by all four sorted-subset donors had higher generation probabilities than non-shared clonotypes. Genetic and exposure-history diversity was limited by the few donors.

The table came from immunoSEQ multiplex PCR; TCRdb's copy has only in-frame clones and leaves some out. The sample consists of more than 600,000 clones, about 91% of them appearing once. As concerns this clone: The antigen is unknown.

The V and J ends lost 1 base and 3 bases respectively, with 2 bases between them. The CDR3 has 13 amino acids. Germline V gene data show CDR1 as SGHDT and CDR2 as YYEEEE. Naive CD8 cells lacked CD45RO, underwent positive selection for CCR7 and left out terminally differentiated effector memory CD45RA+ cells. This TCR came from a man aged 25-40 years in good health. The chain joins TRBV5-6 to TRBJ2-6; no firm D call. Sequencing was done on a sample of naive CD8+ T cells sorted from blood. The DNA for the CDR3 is TGTGCCAGCAGCTTGAATGGGGCCAACGTCCTGACTTTC. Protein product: CASSLNGANVLTF.